The following is a TCR beta chain sequence with its context. Authors' analysis steps: Reference gene primer amplification gave estimated nucleated cell counts. Clones were read by immunoSEQ multiplex PCR, and TCRdb kept only the in-frame ones, dropping some. V, J and clone size derive from that table, while D and trimming were established from the DNA sequence. The sample holds about 220,000 clones, under 90% seen once. This specimen belongs to a study of blood T cell repertoires in COVID-19. At the level of the study: COVID-19 samples, acute and convalescent, were from the United States, Italy and Spain. T cells, B-cell-depleted T cells, or PBMCs supplied cDNA or gDNA.

V was trimmed by 3 bases and J by 3 bases, leaving 14 bases between them. The CDR3 totals 15 residues. Germline CDR1 reads KGHSH; CDR2 reads LQKENI. The sample consisted of peripheral blood. This sequence joins TRBV18 and TRBJ2-5, with D possibly being TRBD2 (5 bases). This receptor was taken from a woman in her sixties or seventies who had recovered from COVID-19. The CDR3, as DNA: TGTGCCAGCTCACCCCCCGGGTTGAGGGAAGAGACCCAGTACTTC. Protein sequence: CASSPPGLREETQYF.